This T cell receptor beta chain emerged from a study of CD8+CD57+ T cells in acquired aplastic anemia. Study as a whole: DNA from sorted CD4+ and CD8+ cells averaged roughly 3.2 ug.

Germline V gene sequence: CDR1 LNHDA, CDR2 SQIVND (reference sequence). Trimming cost V 10 bases and J 0 bases, with 15 bases left between them. The length of the CDR3 is 15 residues. TCR beta VDJ and CDR3 profiling used genomic DNA as template. MiXCR, applied by TCRdb to the reads, yields one record per CDR3 protein. In the table there are more than 150,000 distinct CDR3 sequences, less than 60% of which are singletons. Patients picked for sequencing had shown CD8+CD57+ cell expansion detected by flow cytometry. Diagnosis of severe acquired aplastic anemia applied to all patients. This clonotype has just one count. Its antigen is not identified. Broader study findings: For CD8+ Simpson's diversity, patients and controls showed no significant difference.

This clonotype was sampled from a human donor with aplastic anemia. The sequencing sample was made of sorted CD4+, CD8+, or CD8+CD57+ T cells (not recorded which) from PBMCs. The rearrangement uses TRBV19 and TRBJ2-2, with D possibly called TRBD1 or TRBD2 (5 bases each). CDR3 DNA: TGTGCCACCCAGCAAGGGACGACGAACACCGGGGAGCTGTTTTTT. Amino acid sequence: CATQQGTTNTGELFF. Full variable domain (rest looked up from reference TRBV19 and TRBJ2-2): DGGITQSPKYLFRKEGQNVTLSCEQNLNHDAMYWYRQDPGQGLRLIYYSQIVNDFQKGDIAEGYSVSREKKESFPLTVTSAQKNPTAFYLCATQQGTTNTGELFFGEGSRLTVL.